Following are 26 T cell receptor beta chains from one sample sequenced in a study of control samples from healthy donors and cancer patients. Sequencing was performed with immunoSEQ multiplex PCR; in TCRdb, only in-frame clones are kept and a portion is missing. The sample contains approximately 170,000 clones, 75% to 95% of which appear only once. Sequencing input: blood. The origin of the receptors is a woman in her 30s in good health.

The chain carries TRBV19 and TRBJ1-1, with D maybe TRBD1 (5 bases). The CDR3 loop spans 15 amino acids. Germline lookup yields CDR1 LNHDA and CDR2 SQIVND (reference sequence). Deletions cut 1 base from V and 7 bases from J, with 16 bases between. The CDR3 sequence: CASSIGPGRTHEAFF. The CDR3 DNA follows: TGTGCCAGTAGTATAGGGCCGGGACGCACGCATGAAGCTTTCTTT.

The rearrangement joins TRBV7-9 to TRBJ2-1; 9 bases line up with TRBD2. The CDR3 sequence is 15 residues long. V was clipped by 2 bases and J by 8 bases; unmatched bases: 7. Germline V gives CDR1 SEHNR, CDR2 FQNEAQ (reference sequence). CDR3: CASSLIASGNYEQFF. The CDR3 region has the DNA TGTGCCAGCAGCTTAATCGCTAGCGGGAATTATGAGCAGTTCTTC.

V usage is TRBV10-1 and J usage is TRBJ2-3; TRBD2 aligns across 14 bases. The junction had 6 bases not matched to a gene; V was cut back by 5 bases and J by 2 bases. This CDR3 has 17 amino acids. CDR1 and CDR2 from the germline V gene are WNHNN and SYGVQD (reference sequence). CDR3 nucleotides: TGCGCCAGCAGTCAGGGACTAGCGGGGGAGAACACAGATACGCAGTATTTT. Translated, it gives CASSQGLAGENTDTQYF.

The rearrangement joins TRBV6-4 to TRBJ2-1; the D gene is possibly TRBD2 (7 bases). CDR3 size: 15 residues. The V end lost 0 bases, the J end lost 6 bases, and 12 bases lay between the germline ends. Germline V CDR1 and CDR2: MRHNA, SNTAGT. CDR3 in DNA: TGTGCCAGCAGTGACTCGGAGGGGGGGGGCAATGAGCAGTTCTTC. The encoded protein is CASSDSEGGGNEQFF.

This chain's CDR3 is CASSGQGEETQYF. In DNA, the CDR3 is TGCGCCAGCAGCGGACAGGGAGAAGAGACCCAGTACTTC. This sequence joins TRBV5-1 and TRBJ2-5, with TRBD1 matching over 8 bases. This CDR3 comprises 13 residues. Per the germline V gene, CDR1 is SGHRS and CDR2 is YFSETQ. The V and J ends lost 4 bases and 3 bases, in that order; junction bases with no gene match: 2.

Points on this clone: The sample carries other DNA sequences with the same CDR3. The chain is built from TRBV20-1 and TRBJ1-1; a weak D match, TRBD1 (6 bases). This CDR3 is built from 11 residues. CDR1 is DFQATT and CDR2 is SNEGSKA in the germline V gene (reference sequence). V was shortened by 6 bases and J by 5 bases, with 10 bases between the two germline ends. This chain's CDR3 is CSAPDRTEAFF. The DNA of the CDR3 is TGCAGTGCCCCAGACAGGACTGAAGCTTTCTTT.

The chain carries TRBV7-9 and TRBJ1-1; no definite D call. Germline V gene sequence: CDR1 SEHNR, CDR2 FQNEAQ (reference sequence). The CDR3 totals 14 residues. Trimming took 2 bases from V and 3 from J, leaving 10 bases between them. The CDR3 loop is CASSLTRADTEAFF. DNA for the CDR3: TGTGCCAGCAGCTTAACGAGGGCGGACACTGAAGCTTTCTTT.

The V and J genes are TRBV29-1 and TRBJ1-1; 8 nucleotides align to TRBD1. CDR1 and CDR2 from the germline V gene are SQVTM and ANQGSEA. V gave up 4 bases and J gave up 0 bases; unmatched junction bases: 1. CDR3 length: 13 residues. Here the CDR3 DNA reads TGCAGCGTTGGACAGGGGCTGAACACTGAAGCTTTCTTT. The encoded protein is CSVGQGLNTEAFF.

V gene TRBV12-2 combines with J gene TRBJ1-5; the table's TRBD1 call for D was not verified on the DNA. TRBV12-2 is listed as a pseudogene. There are 13 residues in the CDR3. CDR3 region: CASRLQGGQPQHF. Written as DNA, the CDR3 is TGTGCAAGTCGCTTGCAGGGCGGACAGCCCCAGCATTTT.

CDR3 nucleotide sequence: TGTGCCAGCAGTTTTCCCAGCAATCAGCCCCAGCATTTT. This codes for CASSFPSNQPQHF. The rearrangement links TRBV27 to TRBJ1-5; D is undetermined. The CDR3 covers 13 residues. V was trimmed by 3 bases and J by 1 base, leaving 4 bases between them. The germline CDR1 and CDR2 sequences are MNHEY and SMNVEV (reference sequence).

CDR3 DNA: TGCGCCAGCAGCAGACAAGACAGGTCGGCTAATGAAAAACTGTTTTTT. Residues: CASSRQDRSANEKLFF. The rearrangement joins TRBV5-1 to TRBJ1-4; perhaps TRBD1 as D (6 bases). V was pared by 4 bases and J by 3 bases, with 16 bases between. Per the germline V gene, CDR1 is SGHRS and CDR2 is YFSETQ. The CDR3 contains 16 residues.

This clone is a singleton in its sample. The chain links TRBV7-2 to TRBJ1-5, with D uncertain. The V end lost 1 base, the J end lost 9 bases, and 7 bases lay between the germline ends. The V gene's germline CDR1 is SGHTA and CDR2 FQGNSA. The CDR3 covers 12 residues. The CDR3 sequence: CASSLGVWPQHF. The CDR3 nucleotides read TGTGCCAGCAGCTTAGGGGTTTGGCCCCAGCATTTT. Full variable domain (rest looked up from reference TRBV7-2 and TRBJ1-5): GAGVSQSPSNKVTEKGKDVELRCDPISGHTALYWYRQSLGQGLEFLIYFQGNSAPDKSGLPSDRFSAERTGGSVSTLTIQRTQQEDSAVYLCASSLGVWPQHFGDGTRLSIL.

V is TRBV12-3 or TRBV12-4 and J is TRBJ1-2; TRBD1 is a possible D gene (6 bases). V was cut by 6 bases and J by 1 base, with 9 bases left in between. This CDR3 contains 13 residues. This CDR3 reads CASSQGNNYGYTF. The CDR3 DNA sequence: TGTGCCAGCAGCCAGGGGAATAACTATGGCTACACCTTC.

The chain's CDR3 is CASIRGLKTQYF. CDR3 in DNA: TGTGCCAGCATTCGGGGTTTGAAGACCCAGTACTTC. This chain uses TRBV4-2 with TRBJ2-5; D may be TRBD2 (5 bases). CDR1 is LGHNA and CDR2 is YNFKEQ in the germline V gene. Trimming shortened V by 7 bases and J by 6 bases, and 12 bases separated the two germline ends. The CDR3 contains 12 residues.

V gene TRBV6-2 or TRBV6-3 combines with J gene TRBJ2-7; a possible D gene is TRBD2 (6 bases). V gave up 6 bases and J gave up 0 bases, with 15 bases separating them. Germline V gene data show CDR1 as MNHEY and CDR2 as SVGEGT. CDR3 length equals 15 residues. This CDR3 reads CASSSPREPSYEQYF. The CDR3 DNA is TGTGCCAGCAGCAGCCCACGGGAGCCCTCCTACGAGCAGTACTTC.

This chain joins TRBV9 and TRBJ2-2; 9 nucleotides agree with TRBD2. Germline values: CDR1 SGDLS, CDR2 YYNGEE. This CDR3 is 16 amino acids long. With V trimmed by 3 bases and J by 7 bases, 10 bases remained unmatched. This CDR3 is CASSGVAGVGGGELFF. In DNA, the CDR3 is TGTGCCAGCAGCGGAGTAGCGGGAGTGGGGGGCGGGGAGCTGTTTTTT. The whole variable domain, remainder taken from reference TRBV9 and TRBJ2-2, is DSGVTQTPKHLITATGQRVTLRCSPRSGDLSVYWYQQSLDQGLQFLIQYYNGEERAKGNILERFSAQQFPDLHSELNLSSLELGDSALYFCASSGVAGVGGGELFFGEGSRLTVL.

The V call is TRBV7-3, the J call TRBJ2-1; 11 nucleotides line up with TRBD2. The CDR3 totals 16 residues. CDR1 is SGHTA, CDR2 FQGTGA, per germline. V gave up 5 bases and J gave up 6 bases; unmatched junction bases: 9. CDR3 DNA: TGTGCCAGCAGCCCACCGGGACTAGCGGATCCCAATGAGCAGTTCTTC. As protein: CASSPPGLADPNEQFF.

The genes are TRBV24-1 and TRBJ2-3; D not certain. V shed 2 bases and J shed 2 bases, with 10 bases lying between them. Per the germline V gene, CDR1 is KGHDR and CDR2 is SFDVKD. CDR3 length: 15 residues. The CDR3 spells CATSDSQVLTDTQYF. The CDR3 region has the DNA TGTGCCACCAGTGATTCTCAGGTCCTCACAGATACGCAGTATTTT.

The CDR3 loop is CASSFSPDTQYF. The DNA for the CDR3 is TGTGCCAGCAGCTTCAGCCCAGATACGCAGTATTTT. The chain couples TRBV11-2 to TRBJ2-3; D not certain. The CDR3 covers 12 residues. V gave up 3 bases and J gave up 4 bases, with 5 bases separating them. In germline, CDR1 is SGHAT, CDR2 FQNNGV. Looking up the rest from reference TRBV11-2 and TRBJ2-3 gives the full variable domain: EAGVAQSPRYKIIEKRQSVAFWCNPISGHATLYWYQQILGQGPKLLIQFQNNGVVDDSQLPKDRFSAERLKGVDSTLKIQPAKLEDSAVYLCASSFSPDTQYFGPGTRLTVL.

The chain links TRBV6-5 to TRBJ1-6; D is perhaps TRBD1 (5 bases). The CDR3 has 15 amino acids. Trimming pared 6 bases from V and 0 bases from J, leaving 9 bases between. The germline gives CDR1 MNHEY, CDR2 SVGAGI. In DNA form, the CDR3 reads TGTGCCAGCAGCCGACAGAGCTCCTATAATTCACCCCTCCACTTT. Encoded protein: CASSRQSSYNSPLHF.

Only one count was recorded for this clone. This chain links TRBV13 with TRBJ1-1, with 7 bases that match TRBD1. CDR1 and CDR2 from the germline V gene are PRHDT and FYEKMQ (reference sequence). The V and J ends lost 4 bases and 5 bases, in that order; junction bases with no gene match: 10. The CDR3 totals 15 residues. The CDR3 here is CASSSRTGVGTEAFF. The CDR3 bases are TGTGCCAGCAGCTCACGAACAGGGGTGGGAACTGAAGCTTTCTTT.

The chain joins TRBV7-8 to TRBJ1-1; a weak D match, TRBD1 (6 bases). This CDR3 has 14 amino acids. The V gene's germline CDR1 is SGHVS and CDR2 FQNEAQ. V was pared by 1 base and J by 5 bases, with 11 bases between. Here the CDR3 reads CASSLGGRHTEAFF. In DNA form, the CDR3 reads TGTGCCAGCAGCTTAGGGGGGCGCCATACTGAAGCTTTCTTT. Combining the CDR3 with reference TRBV7-8 and TRBJ1-1 gives the whole variable domain GAGVSQSPRYKVAKRGQDVALRCDPISGHVSLFWYQQALGQGPEFLTYFQNEAQLDKSGLPSDRFFAERPEGSVSTLKIQRTQQEDSAVYLCASSLGGRHTEAFFGQGTRLTVV.

The genes are TRBV5-1 and TRBJ1-2; D not resolved. The CDR3 spans 15 residues. V was pared by 1 base and J by 2 bases, with 12 bases between. CDR1 SGHRS and CDR2 YFSETQ come from the germline V gene. CDR3 DNA sequence: TGCGCCAGCAGCTTGAACCCGGGGATCAACTATGGCTACACCTTC. The encoded protein is CASSLNPGINYGYTF.

The chain is built from TRBV28 and TRBJ2-7, with 15 positions matching TRBD2. The CDR3 is 15 amino acids. With V trimmed by 2 bases and J by 4 bases, 0 bases remained unmatched. Germline V lookup: CDR1 MDHEN, CDR2 SYDVKM. The CDR3 here is CASSLGTSGRYEQYF. The CDR3 DNA is TGTGCCAGCAGTTTAGGGACTAGCGGGAGGTACGAGCAGTACTTC.

This clone has just a few counts. This chain joins TRBV12-5 and TRBJ2-5, with D possibly being TRBD1 or TRBD2 (7 bases each). Trimming removed 0 bases from V and 0 bases from J, with 14 bases in between. The germline V gene encodes CDR1 LGHNT and CDR2 FRNRAP. The CDR3 runs 17 residues. CDR3 in amino acids: CASGLVGAGQYQETQYF. CDR3 nucleotide sequence: TGTGCTAGTGGTTTGGTAGGAGCGGGACAGTACCAAGAGACCCAGTACTTC.

The genes are TRBV18 and TRBJ1-5; D possibly corresponds to TRBD1 (6 bases). The CDR3 has 16 amino acids. CDR1 is KGHSH and CDR2 is LQKENI in the germline V gene. V was pared by 5 bases and J by 0 bases, with 14 bases between. CDR3 in amino acids: CASSTGTSYSNQPQHF. In nucleotides, the CDR3 is TGTGCCAGCTCAACGGGGACAAGTTATAGCAATCAGCCCCAGCATTTT.